Listed below are T cell receptor beta chains from one sample, sequenced in a study of blood T cell repertoires in COVID-19. This table comes from immunoSEQ multiplex PCR, and its TCRdb copy is limited to in-frame clones, with some not included. The sample records about 300,000 clones, about 90% being singletons. Sequencing was carried out using peripheral blood. Receptors were obtained from a woman aged 25 to 39 with COVID-19, enrolled during active disease. Each CDR3 is given with its conserved first and last residue. Each record gives: D gene, CDR3 length, clone size, V gene, J gene, CDR3 protein, CDR3 DNA. D genes are given only for firm matches. The size field is filled for only some rows; it gives once, few, many or a size class.

D: -
length: 15
size: -
V: TRBV9
J: TRBJ1-3
CDR3: CASSVGGNSGNTIYF
DNA: TGTGCCAGCAGCGTAGGAGGAAACTCTGGAAACACCATATATTTT

D: -
length: 15
size: -
V: TRBV2
J: TRBJ2-1
CDR3: CASSEVGQGGNEQFF
DNA: TGTGCCAGCAGTGAAGTGGGGCAGGGAGGCAATGAGCAGTTCTTC

D: -
length: 13
size: -
V: TRBV6-2/TRBV6-3
J: TRBJ1-1
CDR3: CASSYATRTEAFF
DNA: TGTGCCAGCAGTTACGCAACTCGGACTGAAGCTTTCTTT

D: -
length: 13
size: -
V: TRBV6-5
J: TRBJ1-2
CDR3: CASRFDRRGGYTF
DNA: TGTGCCAGCAGGTTCGACAGGCGCGGTGGCTACACCTTC

D: TRBD1
length: 15
size: -
V: TRBV7-2
J: TRBJ1-1
CDR3: CASSPVGQGSGEAFF
DNA: TGTGCCAGCAGCCCGGTCGGACAGGGGAGTGGTGAAGCTTTCTTT

D: TRBD2
length: 18
size: -
V: TRBV7-2
J: TRBJ2-2
CDR3: CASSPSPAGGRGTGELFF
DNA: TGTGCCAGCAGCCCCTCCCCTGCGGGGGGGCGCGGCACCGGGGAGCTGTTTTTT

D: TRBD1
length: 16
size: -
V: TRBV2
J: TRBJ1-5
CDR3: CASSGAGTVAHQPQHF
DNA: TGTGCCAGCAGTGGGGCGGGGACAGTCGCTCATCAGCCCCAGCATTTT

D: -
length: 13
size: -
V: TRBV6-6
J: TRBJ1-1
CDR3: CASSFPSGAEAFF
DNA: TGTGCCAGCAGTTTCCCTTCCGGGGCTGAAGCTTTCTTT

D: TRBD1
length: 16
size: once
V: TRBV11-2
J: TRBJ1-6
CDR3: CASSRAPAGGRSPLHF
DNA: TGTGCCAGCAGCAGGGCCCCCGCAGGGGGCCGTTCACCCCTCCACTTT

D: -
length: 14
size: -
V: TRBV11-2
J: TRBJ2-2
CDR3: CASSLVGGIGELFF
DNA: TGTGCCAGCAGCTTAGTTGGCGGAATCGGGGAGCTGTTTTTT

D: -
length: 13
size: -
V: TRBV4-2
J: TRBJ2-5
CDR3: CASSWGPQETQYF
DNA: TGTGCCAGCAGCTGGGGCCCCCAAGAGACCCAGTACTTC

D: TRBD2
length: 16
size: -
V: TRBV5-1
J: TRBJ2-1
CDR3: CASSSLAGGPGNEQFF
DNA: TGCGCCAGCAGCTCCTTAGCGGGGGGGCCGGGGAATGAGCAGTTCTTC

D: TRBD2
length: 12
size: once
V: TRBV25-1
J: TRBJ2-7
CDR3: CASRRGDYEQYF
DNA: TGTGCCAGCAGGCGGGGGGACTACGAGCAGTACTTC

D: TRBD1
length: 14
size: -
V: TRBV10-3
J: TRBJ2-7
CDR3: CAISGTGVSYEQYF
DNA: TGTGCCATCAGTGGGACAGGCGTCTCCTACGAGCAGTACTTC

D: -
length: 15
size: -
V: TRBV7-9
J: TRBJ1-4
CDR3: CASSLNGGTNEKLFF
DNA: TGTGCCAGCAGCTTAAATGGGGGGACTAATGAAAAACTGTTTTTT

D: -
length: 11
size: -
V: TRBV9
J: TRBJ1-3
CDR3: CASSVGGTIYF
DNA: TGTGCCAGCAGCGTAGGAGGCACCATATATTTT

D: -
length: 15
size: -
V: TRBV5-1
J: TRBJ2-5
CDR3: CASSLDGAPQMSQYF
DNA: TGCGCCAGCAGCTTGGATGGGGCCCCCCAGATGTCCCAGTACTTC

D: TRBD2
length: 15
size: -
V: TRBV7-9
J: TRBJ2-1
CDR3: CASSPPGLAKNEQFF
DNA: TGTGCCAGCAGTCCCCCGGGACTAGCGAAGAATGAGCAGTTCTTC

D: TRBD1
length: 21
size: -
V: TRBV5-1
J: TRBJ2-3
CDR3: CASSQPGDRGSLRWGTDTQYF
DNA: TGCGCCAGCAGCCAACCAGGGGACAGGGGAAGTTTGAGATGGGGCACAGATACGCAGTATTTT

D: -
length: 13
size: -
V: TRBV2
J: TRBJ2-7
CDR3: CASSAGHLYEQYF
DNA: TGTGCCAGCAGTGCTGGACATCTATACGAGCAGTACTTC

D: -
length: 16
size: -
V: TRBV6-5
J: TRBJ1-3
CDR3: CASSYDDRDSGNTIYF
DNA: TGTGCCAGCAGTTACGATGACCGGGACTCTGGAAACACCATATATTTT

D: TRBD1
length: 15
size: -
V: TRBV18
J: TRBJ1-2
CDR3: CASSPRGQAIPGHTF
DNA: TGTGCCAGCTCACCGCGAGGACAGGCTATTCCCGGACACACCTTC

D: TRBD1
length: 14
size: -
V: TRBV9
J: TRBJ1-6
CDR3: CASRGQGDNSPLHF
DNA: TGTGCCAGCAGGGGACAGGGGGATAATTCACCCCTCCACTTT

D: TRBD1
length: 15
size: -
V: TRBV27
J: TRBJ1-5
CDR3: CASSPDRGLEQPQHF
DNA: TGTGCCAGCAGTCCCGACAGGGGGCTTGAACAGCCCCAGCATTTT

D: -
length: 15
size: -
V: TRBV4-3
J: TRBJ2-7
CDR3: CASSQVKGGSYEQYF
DNA: TGCGCCAGCAGCCAAGTAAAGGGCGGGTCATACGAGCAGTACTTC

D: -
length: 16
size: -
V: TRBV4-3
J: TRBJ1-4
CDR3: CASSHAVGGRGEKLFF
DNA: TGCGCCAGCAGCCATGCCGTGGGGGGGAGGGGTGAAAAACTGTTTTTT

D: -
length: 15
size: -
V: TRBV6-2/TRBV6-3
J: TRBJ2-7
CDR3: CASSYEASTGHEQYF
DNA: TGTGCCAGCAGTTACGAGGCTAGCACCGGTCACGAGCAGTACTTC

D: TRBD1
length: 13
size: -
V: TRBV6-5
J: TRBJ1-1
CDR3: CASSLDRDTEAFF
DNA: TGTGCCAGCAGTTTGGACAGGGACACTGAAGCTTTCTTT

D: -
length: 11
size: -
V: TRBV20-1
J: TRBJ1-1
CDR3: CSAGQETEAFF
DNA: TGCAGTGCTGGTCAGGAAACTGAAGCTTTCTTT

D: TRBD2
length: 16
size: -
V: TRBV28
J: TRBJ2-2
CDR3: CASSPSFGGADGELFF
DNA: TGTGCCAGCAGTCCTTCCTTCGGGGGGGCGGACGGGGAGCTGTTTTTT

D: -
length: 14
size: -
V: TRBV12-5
J: TRBJ2-3
CDR3: CASGSYGGTDTQYF
DNA: TGTGCTAGTGGTTCCTACGGGGGCACAGATACGCAGTATTTT

D: -
length: 12
size: -
V: TRBV7-8
J: TRBJ1-6
CDR3: CASSGGGLALHF
DNA: TGTGCCAGCAGCGGGGGAGGCCTGGCCCTCCACTTT

D: -
length: 13
size: once
V: TRBV3-1/TRBV3-2
J: TRBJ2-1
CDR3: CASSHPLEQRQFF
DNA: TGTGCCAGCAGCCACCCCCTGGAGCAACGCCAGTTCTTC

D: TRBD1
length: 11
size: many
V: TRBV30
J: TRBJ1-2
CDR3: CAWRTGFGYTF
DNA: TGTGCCTGGAGGACAGGGTTTGGCTACACCTTC

D: -
length: 14
size: -
V: TRBV27
J: TRBJ1-2
CDR3: CASSPRGIRYGYTF
DNA: TGTGCCAGCAGTCCGAGGGGGATCCGGTATGGCTACACCTTC

D: -
length: 13
size: -
V: TRBV5-4
J: TRBJ1-2
CDR3: CASSPDRNYGYTF
DNA: TGTGCCAGCAGCCCCGACAGAAACTATGGCTACACCTTC

D: TRBD1
length: 15
size: few
V: TRBV2
J: TRBJ1-1
CDR3: CASIRDRGLGTEAFF
DNA: TGTGCCAGCATCAGGGACAGGGGGCTTGGGACTGAAGCTTTCTTT

D: -
length: 15
size: -
V: TRBV6-5
J: TRBJ1-2
CDR3: CASRPSSQGRRGYTF
DNA: TGTGCCAGCAGACCCTCATCACAGGGTAGAAGGGGCTACACCTTC

D: TRBD2
length: 16
size: few
V: TRBV4-2
J: TRBJ2-1
CDR3: CASSQELGTRANEQFF
DNA: TGTGCCAGCAGCCAAGAACTCGGGACTAGAGCCAATGAGCAGTTCTTC

D: -
length: 16
size: few
V: TRBV4-1
J: TRBJ2-7
CDR3: CASSQERRGLTYEQYF
DNA: TGCGCCAGCAGCCAAGAGAGAAGGGGCCTCACCTACGAGCAGTACTTC

D: -
length: 14
size: -
V: TRBV24-1
J: TRBJ2-3
CDR3: CATSDSGFTDTQYF
DNA: TGTGCCACCAGTGACTCGGGATTCACAGATACGCAGTATTTT

D: TRBD1
length: 15
size: -
V: TRBV2
J: TRBJ2-5
CDR3: CASRTPGQGAKTQYF
DNA: TGTGCCAGCAGGACCCCGGGACAGGGGGCGAAGACCCAGTACTTC

D: -
length: 15
size: -
V: TRBV7-9
J: TRBJ2-3
CDR3: CAVYGPMESTDTQYF
DNA: TGTGCCGTCTACGGCCCAATGGAGAGCACAGATACGCAGTATTTT

D: TRBD2
length: 14
size: -
V: TRBV13
J: TRBJ2-7
CDR3: CASSSSGGPYEQYF
DNA: TGTGCCAGCAGCTCGAGCGGGGGACCTTACGAGCAGTACTTC

D: -
length: 14
size: -
V: TRBV9
J: TRBJ1-2
CDR3: CASSERQDNYGYTF
DNA: TGTGCCAGCAGCGAAAGACAGGATAACTATGGCTACACCTTC

D: TRBD1
length: 15
size: -
V: TRBV5-1
J: TRBJ1-2
CDR3: CASSPQEGQGYGYTF
DNA: TGCGCCAGCAGCCCCCAGGAAGGACAGGGATATGGCTACACCTTC

D: -
length: 13
size: -
V: TRBV6-5
J: TRBJ2-5
CDR3: CASTPRAQETQYF
DNA: TGTGCCAGCACCCCCAGGGCCCAAGAGACCCAGTACTTC

D: -
length: 12
size: few
V: TRBV7-9
J: TRBJ1-1
CDR3: CASSRTGAEAFF
DNA: TGTGCCAGCAGCAGGACGGGGGCTGAAGCTTTCTTT

D: -
length: 13
size: -
V: TRBV12-5
J: TRBJ2-7
CDR3: CASASPPSYEQYF
DNA: TGTGCTAGTGCCTCCCCCCCCTCCTACGAGCAGTACTTC

D: -
length: 15
size: -
V: TRBV28
J: TRBJ2-4
CDR3: CASSLATLAKNIQYF
DNA: TGTGCCAGCAGTTTGGCCACCTTAGCCAAAAACATTCAGTACTTC

D: TRBD2
length: 15
size: few
V: TRBV4-2
J: TRBJ2-2
CDR3: CASTPGGSESGELFF
DNA: TGTGCCAGCACCCCGGGGGGGAGCGAGTCCGGGGAGCTGTTTTTT

D: -
length: 16
size: -
V: TRBV6-5
J: TRBJ1-2
CDR3: CASSSPPQTGNYGYTF
DNA: TGTGCCAGCAGTTCCCCCCCCCAGACGGGTAACTATGGCTACACCTTC

D: -
length: 14
size: -
V: TRBV11-3
J: TRBJ2-1
CDR3: CASTPPWAGNEQFF
DNA: TGTGCCAGCACCCCCCCGTGGGCGGGCAATGAGCAGTTCTTC

D: TRBD1
length: 15
size: -
V: TRBV28
J: TRBJ1-1
CDR3: CASSPPTGKNTEAFF
DNA: TGTGCCAGCAGTCCTCCGACAGGGAAGAACACTGAAGCTTTCTTT

D: -
length: 13
size: once
V: TRBV18
J: TRBJ2-7
CDR3: CASSPQGAYEQYF
DNA: TGTGCCAGCTCACCTCAAGGGGCCTACGAGCAGTACTTC

D: -
length: 13
size: once
V: TRBV7-2
J: TRBJ1-5
CDR3: CASSWGNNQPQHF
DNA: TGTGCCAGCAGCTGGGGCAACAATCAGCCCCAGCATTTT

D: TRBD1
length: 14
size: -
V: TRBV19
J: TRBJ1-2
CDR3: CASSRDRVGHGYTF
DNA: TGTGCCAGTAGCCGGGACAGGGTCGGCCATGGCTACACCTTC

D: -
length: 13
size: -
V: TRBV10-3
J: TRBJ1-2
CDR3: CAISTGLYYGYTF
DNA: TGTGCCATCAGTACAGGGCTATACTATGGCTACACCTTC

D: -
length: 15
size: -
V: TRBV4-2
J: TRBJ2-6
CDR3: CASSYDNSGANVLTF
DNA: TGTGCCAGCAGCTACGACAACTCTGGGGCCAACGTCCTGACTTTC